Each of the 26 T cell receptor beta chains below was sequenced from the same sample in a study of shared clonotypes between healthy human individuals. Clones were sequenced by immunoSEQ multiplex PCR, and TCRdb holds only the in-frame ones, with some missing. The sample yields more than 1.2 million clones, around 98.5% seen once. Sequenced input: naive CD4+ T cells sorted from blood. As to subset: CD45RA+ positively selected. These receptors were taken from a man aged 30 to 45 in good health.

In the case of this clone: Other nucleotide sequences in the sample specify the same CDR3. In DNA form, the CDR3 reads TGTGCCAGCTCACCACCTAGCGGGAGCACAGATACGCAGTATTTT. It encodes CASSPPSGSTDTQYF. This chain connects TRBV18 to TRBJ2-3, with TRBD2 matching 7 bases. Germline loops: CDR1 KGHSH, CDR2 LQKENI. The CDR3 sequence is 15 residues long. V shed 0 bases and J 0 bases; nucleotides not matched to a gene: 0.

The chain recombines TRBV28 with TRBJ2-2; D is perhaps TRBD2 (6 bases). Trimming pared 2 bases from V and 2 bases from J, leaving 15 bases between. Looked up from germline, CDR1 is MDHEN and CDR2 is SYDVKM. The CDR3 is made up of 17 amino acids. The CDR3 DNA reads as TGTGCCAGCAGTTTAGGTCCCGGTAGCGGAAACACCGGGGAGCTGTTTTTT. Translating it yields CASSLGPGSGNTGELFF.

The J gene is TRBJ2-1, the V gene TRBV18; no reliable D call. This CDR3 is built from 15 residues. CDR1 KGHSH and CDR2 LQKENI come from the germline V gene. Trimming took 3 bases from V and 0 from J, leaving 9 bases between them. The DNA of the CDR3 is TGTGCCAGCTCACCGGACCTTGACTCCTACAATGAGCAGTTCTTC. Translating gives CASSPDLDSYNEQFF.

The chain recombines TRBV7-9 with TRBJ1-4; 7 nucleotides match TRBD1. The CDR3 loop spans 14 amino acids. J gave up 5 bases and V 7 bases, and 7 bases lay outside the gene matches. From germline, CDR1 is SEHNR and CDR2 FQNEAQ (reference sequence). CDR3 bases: TGTGCCAGCACCCCCCCAGGGGGGAATGAAAAACTGTTTTTT. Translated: CASTPPGGNEKLFF.

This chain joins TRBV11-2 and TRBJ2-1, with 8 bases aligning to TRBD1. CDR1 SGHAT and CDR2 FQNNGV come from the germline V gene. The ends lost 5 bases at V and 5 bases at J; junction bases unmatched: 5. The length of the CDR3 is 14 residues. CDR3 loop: CASSIKQGDNEQFF. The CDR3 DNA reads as TGTGCCAGCAGCATTAAACAGGGGGACAATGAGCAGTTCTTC.

The CDR3 loop is CASSFGTSSSTDTQYF. The CDR3 nucleotides are TGCGCCAGCAGCTTCGGGACTAGCAGTAGCACAGATACGCAGTATTTT. The V and J genes are TRBV5-1 and TRBJ2-3; 9 bases agree with TRBD2. CDR3 length: 16 residues. J lost 0 bases, V lost 2 bases, and 4 bases had no gene match. The germline CDR1 and CDR2 sequences are SGHRS and YFSETQ.

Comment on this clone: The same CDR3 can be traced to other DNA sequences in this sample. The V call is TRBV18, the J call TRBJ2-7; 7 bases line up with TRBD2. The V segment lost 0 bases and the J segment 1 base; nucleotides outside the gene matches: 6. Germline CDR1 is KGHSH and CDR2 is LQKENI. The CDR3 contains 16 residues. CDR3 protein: CASSPPGSSGSYEQYF. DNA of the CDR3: TGTGCCAGCTCACCACCAGGAAGTAGCGGGTCCTACGAGCAGTACTTC.

The CDR3 sequence: CASSPMSSDTQYF. In nucleotides, the CDR3 is TGTGCCAGCAGCCCCATGTCGTCAGATACGCAGTATTTT. The V gene is TRBV6-5, the J gene TRBJ2-3; D gene unclear. The CDR3 has 13 amino acids. Germline-derived CDR1 and CDR2 are MNHEY and SVGAGI. Trimming left V 6 bases short and J 4 bases short, with 11 bases between.

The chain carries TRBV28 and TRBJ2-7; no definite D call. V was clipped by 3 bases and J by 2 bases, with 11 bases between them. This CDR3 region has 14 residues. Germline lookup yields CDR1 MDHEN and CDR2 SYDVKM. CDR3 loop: CASSFRSPPYEQYF. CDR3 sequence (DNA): TGTGCCAGCAGTTTTCGGTCCCCTCCCTACGAGCAGTACTTC.

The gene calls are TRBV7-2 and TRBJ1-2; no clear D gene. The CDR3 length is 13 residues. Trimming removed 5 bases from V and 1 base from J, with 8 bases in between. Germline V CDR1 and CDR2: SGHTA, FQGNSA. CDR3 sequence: CASSPTFNYGYTF. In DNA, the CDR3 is TGTGCCAGCAGCCCTACCTTTAACTATGGCTACACCTTC.

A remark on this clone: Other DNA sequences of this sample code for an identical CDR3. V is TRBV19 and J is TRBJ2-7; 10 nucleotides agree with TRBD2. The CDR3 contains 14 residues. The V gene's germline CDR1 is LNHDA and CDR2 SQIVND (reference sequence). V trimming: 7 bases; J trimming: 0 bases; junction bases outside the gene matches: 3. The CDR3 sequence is CASTRTSGSYEQYF. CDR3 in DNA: TGTGCCAGTACCCGGACTAGCGGCTCCTACGAGCAGTACTTC.

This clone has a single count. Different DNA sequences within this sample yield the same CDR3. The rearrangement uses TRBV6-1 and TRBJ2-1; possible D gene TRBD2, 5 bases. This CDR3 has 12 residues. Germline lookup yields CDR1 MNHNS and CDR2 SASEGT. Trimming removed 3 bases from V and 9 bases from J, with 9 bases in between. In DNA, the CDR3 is TGTGCCAGCAGTGAGAATCGGGGTGAGCAGTTCTTC. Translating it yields CASSENRGEQFF.

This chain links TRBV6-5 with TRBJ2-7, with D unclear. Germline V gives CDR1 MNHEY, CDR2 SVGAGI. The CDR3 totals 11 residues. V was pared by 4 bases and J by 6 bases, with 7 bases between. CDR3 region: CASSFTGEQYF. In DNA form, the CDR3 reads TGTGCCAGCAGTTTCACCGGCGAGCAGTACTTC.

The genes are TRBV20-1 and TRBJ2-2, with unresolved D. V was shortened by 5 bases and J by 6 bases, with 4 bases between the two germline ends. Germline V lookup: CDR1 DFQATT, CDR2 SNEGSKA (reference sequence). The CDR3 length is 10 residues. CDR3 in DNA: TGCAGTGCTGGGGCCGGGGAGCTGTTTTTT. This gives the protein CSAGAGELFF.

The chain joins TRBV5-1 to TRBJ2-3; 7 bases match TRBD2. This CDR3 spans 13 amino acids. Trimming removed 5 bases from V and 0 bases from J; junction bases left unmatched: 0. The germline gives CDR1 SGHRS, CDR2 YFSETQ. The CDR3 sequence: CASRRESTDTQYF. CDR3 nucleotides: TGCGCCAGCAGGCGGGAGAGCACAGATACGCAGTATTTT.

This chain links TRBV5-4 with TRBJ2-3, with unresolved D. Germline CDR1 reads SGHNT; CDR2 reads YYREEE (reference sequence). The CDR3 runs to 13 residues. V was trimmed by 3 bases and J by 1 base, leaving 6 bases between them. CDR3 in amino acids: CASSSTRTDTQYF. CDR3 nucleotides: TGTGCCAGCAGCTCGACTCGCACAGATACGCAGTATTTT.

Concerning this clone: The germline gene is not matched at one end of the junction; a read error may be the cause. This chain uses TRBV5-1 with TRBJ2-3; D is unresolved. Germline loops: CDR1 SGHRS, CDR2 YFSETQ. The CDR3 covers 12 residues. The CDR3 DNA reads TGCGCCAGCAGCTTGAGGGCAGAAACGCAGTATTTT. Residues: CASSLRAETQYF.

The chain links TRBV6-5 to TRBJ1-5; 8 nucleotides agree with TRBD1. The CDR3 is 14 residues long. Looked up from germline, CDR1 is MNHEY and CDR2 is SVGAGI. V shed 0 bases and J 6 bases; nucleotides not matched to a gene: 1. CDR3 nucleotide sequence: TGTGCCAGCAGTTACTCGACAGGGGCTCAGCCCCAGCATTTT. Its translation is CASSYSTGAQPQHF.

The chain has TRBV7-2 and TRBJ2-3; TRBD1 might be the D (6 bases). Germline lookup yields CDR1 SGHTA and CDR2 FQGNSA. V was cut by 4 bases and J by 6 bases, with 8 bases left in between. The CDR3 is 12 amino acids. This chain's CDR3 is CASSSTGDTQYF. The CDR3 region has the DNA TGTGCCAGCAGCTCAACAGGGGATACGCAGTATTTT.

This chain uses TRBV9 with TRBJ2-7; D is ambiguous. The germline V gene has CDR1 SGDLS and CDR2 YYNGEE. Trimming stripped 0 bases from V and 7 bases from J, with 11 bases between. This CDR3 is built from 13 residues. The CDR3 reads CASSVVDLGEQYF. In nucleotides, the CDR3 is TGTGCCAGCAGCGTAGTAGACCTGGGGGAGCAGTACTTC.

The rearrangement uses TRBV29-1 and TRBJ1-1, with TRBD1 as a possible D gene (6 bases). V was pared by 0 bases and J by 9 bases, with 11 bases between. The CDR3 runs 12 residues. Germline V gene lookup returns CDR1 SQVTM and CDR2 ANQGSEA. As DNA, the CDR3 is TGCAGCGTTGAAGAAGTTGGGGGGCAAGCTTTCTTT. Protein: CSVEEVGGQAFF.

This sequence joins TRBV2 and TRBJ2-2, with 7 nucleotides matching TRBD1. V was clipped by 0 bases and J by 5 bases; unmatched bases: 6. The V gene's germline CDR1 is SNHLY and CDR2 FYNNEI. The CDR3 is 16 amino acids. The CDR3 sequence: CASSEAGTVITGELFF. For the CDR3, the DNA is TGTGCCAGCAGTGAAGCGGGGACAGTGATTACCGGGGAGCTGTTTTTT.

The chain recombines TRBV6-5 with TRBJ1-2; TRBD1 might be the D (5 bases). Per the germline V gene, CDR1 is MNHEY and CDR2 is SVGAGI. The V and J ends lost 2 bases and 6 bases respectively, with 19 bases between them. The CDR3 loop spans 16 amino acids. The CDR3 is CASSYDPGGERDGYTF. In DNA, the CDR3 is TGTGCCAGCAGTTACGATCCGGGGGGAGAAAGGGATGGCTACACCTTC.

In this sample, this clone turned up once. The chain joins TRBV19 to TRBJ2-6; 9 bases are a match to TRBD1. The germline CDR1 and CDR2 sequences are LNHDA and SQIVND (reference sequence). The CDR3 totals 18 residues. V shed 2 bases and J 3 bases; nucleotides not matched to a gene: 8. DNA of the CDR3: TGTGCCAGTAGTATATCCCCGGGACAGGGTGGTGGGGCCAACGTCCTGACTTTC. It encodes CASSISPGQGGGANVLTF.

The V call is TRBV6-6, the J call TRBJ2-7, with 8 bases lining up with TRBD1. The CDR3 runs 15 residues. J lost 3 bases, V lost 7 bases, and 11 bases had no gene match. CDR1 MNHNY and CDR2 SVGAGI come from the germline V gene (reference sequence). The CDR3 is CASTPDRESYYEQYF. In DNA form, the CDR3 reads TGTGCCAGCACCCCGGACAGGGAATCCTACTACGAGCAGTACTTC.

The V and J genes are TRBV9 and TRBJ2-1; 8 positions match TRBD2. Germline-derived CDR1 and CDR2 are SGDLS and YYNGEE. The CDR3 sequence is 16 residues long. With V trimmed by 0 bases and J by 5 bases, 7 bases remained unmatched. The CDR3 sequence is CASSVVAGGIHNEQFF. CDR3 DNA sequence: TGTGCCAGCAGCGTAGTTGCGGGAGGTATACACAATGAGCAGTTCTTC. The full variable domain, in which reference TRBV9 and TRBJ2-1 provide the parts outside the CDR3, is DSGVTQTPKHLITATGQRVTLRCSPRSGDLSVYWYQQSLDQGLQFLIQYYNGEERAKGNILERFSAQQFPDLHSELNLSSLELGDSALYFCASSVVAGGIHNEQFFGPGTRLTVL.